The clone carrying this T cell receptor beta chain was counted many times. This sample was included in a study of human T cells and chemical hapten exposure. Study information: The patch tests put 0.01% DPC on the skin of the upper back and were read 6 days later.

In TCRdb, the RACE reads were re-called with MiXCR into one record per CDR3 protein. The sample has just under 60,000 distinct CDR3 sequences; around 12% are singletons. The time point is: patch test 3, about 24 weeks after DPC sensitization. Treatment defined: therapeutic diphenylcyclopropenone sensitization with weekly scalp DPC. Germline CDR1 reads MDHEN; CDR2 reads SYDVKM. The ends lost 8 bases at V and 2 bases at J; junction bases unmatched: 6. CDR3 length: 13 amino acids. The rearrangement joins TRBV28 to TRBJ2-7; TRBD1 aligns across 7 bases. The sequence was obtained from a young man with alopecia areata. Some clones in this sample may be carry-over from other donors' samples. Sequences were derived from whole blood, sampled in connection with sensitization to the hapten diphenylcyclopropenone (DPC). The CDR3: CASRDSLTYEQYF. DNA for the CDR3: TGTGCCAGCCGGGACAGCCTAACCTACGAGCAGTACTTC.